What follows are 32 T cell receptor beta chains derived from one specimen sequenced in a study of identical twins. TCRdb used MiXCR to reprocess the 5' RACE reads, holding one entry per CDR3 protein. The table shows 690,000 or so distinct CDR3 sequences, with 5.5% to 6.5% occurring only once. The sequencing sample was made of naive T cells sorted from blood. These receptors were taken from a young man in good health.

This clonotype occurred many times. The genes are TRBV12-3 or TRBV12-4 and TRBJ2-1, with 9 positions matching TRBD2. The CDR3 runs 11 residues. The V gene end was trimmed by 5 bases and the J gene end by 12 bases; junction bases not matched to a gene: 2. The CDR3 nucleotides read TGTGCCAGCAGTAATAGCGGGGGGCAGTTCTTC. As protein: CASSNSGGQFF.

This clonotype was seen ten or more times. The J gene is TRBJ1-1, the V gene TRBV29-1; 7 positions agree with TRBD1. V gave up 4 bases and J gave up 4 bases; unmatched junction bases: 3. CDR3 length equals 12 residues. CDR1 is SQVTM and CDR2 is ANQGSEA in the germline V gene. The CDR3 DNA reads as TGCAGCGTTGCTACAGGGGTCACTGAAGCTTTCTTT. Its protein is CSVATGVTEAFF.

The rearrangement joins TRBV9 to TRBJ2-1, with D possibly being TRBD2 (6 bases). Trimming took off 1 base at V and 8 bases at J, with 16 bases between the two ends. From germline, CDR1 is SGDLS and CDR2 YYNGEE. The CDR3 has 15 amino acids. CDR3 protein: CASSVRARPGDEQFF. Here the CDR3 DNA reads TGTGCCAGCAGCGTAAGGGCCCGCCCGGGAGATGAGCAGTTCTTC.

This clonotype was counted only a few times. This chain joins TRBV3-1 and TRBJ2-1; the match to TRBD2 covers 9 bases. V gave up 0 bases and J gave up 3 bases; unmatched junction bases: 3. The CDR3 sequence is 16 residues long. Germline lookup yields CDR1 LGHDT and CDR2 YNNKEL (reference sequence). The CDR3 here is CASSQDTSGYYNEQFF. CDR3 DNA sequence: TGTGCCAGCAGCCAAGATACTAGCGGGTACTACAATGAGCAGTTCTTC.

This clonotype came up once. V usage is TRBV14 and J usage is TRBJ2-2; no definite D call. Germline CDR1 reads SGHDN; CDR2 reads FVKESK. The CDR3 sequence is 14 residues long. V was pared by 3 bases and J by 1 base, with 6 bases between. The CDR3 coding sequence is TGTGCCAGCAGCCAGAGACAGAACACCGGGGAGCTGTTTTTT. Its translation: CASSQRQNTGELFF.

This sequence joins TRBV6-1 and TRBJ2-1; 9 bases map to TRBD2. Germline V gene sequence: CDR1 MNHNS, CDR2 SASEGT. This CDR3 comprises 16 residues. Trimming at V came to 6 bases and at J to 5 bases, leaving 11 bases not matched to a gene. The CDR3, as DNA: TGTGCCAGCAGCAGCAACTTAGCGGGGGACCACAATGAGCAGTTCTTC. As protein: CASSSNLAGDHNEQFF.

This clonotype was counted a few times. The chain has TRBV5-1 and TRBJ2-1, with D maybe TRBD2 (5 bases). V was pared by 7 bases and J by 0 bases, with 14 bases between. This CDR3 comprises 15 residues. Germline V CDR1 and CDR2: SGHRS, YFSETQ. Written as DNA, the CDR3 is TGCGCCAGCGAGAGGACGGGGAGCTCCTACAATGAGCAGTTCTTC. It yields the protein CASERTGSSYNEQFF.

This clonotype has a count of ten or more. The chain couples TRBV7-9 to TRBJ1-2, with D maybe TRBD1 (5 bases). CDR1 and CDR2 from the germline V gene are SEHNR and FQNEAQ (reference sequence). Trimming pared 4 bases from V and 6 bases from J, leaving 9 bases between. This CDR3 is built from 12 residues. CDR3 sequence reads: CASSSTGDGYTF. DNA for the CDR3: TGTGCCAGCAGCTCTACGGGGGATGGCTACACCTTC. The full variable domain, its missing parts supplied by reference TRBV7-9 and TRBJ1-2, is DTGVSQNPRHKITKRGQNVTFRCDPISEHNRLYWYRQTLGQGPEFLTYFQNEAQLEKSRLLSDRFSAERPKGSFSTLEIQRTEQGDSAMYLCASSSTGDGYTFGSGTRLTVV.

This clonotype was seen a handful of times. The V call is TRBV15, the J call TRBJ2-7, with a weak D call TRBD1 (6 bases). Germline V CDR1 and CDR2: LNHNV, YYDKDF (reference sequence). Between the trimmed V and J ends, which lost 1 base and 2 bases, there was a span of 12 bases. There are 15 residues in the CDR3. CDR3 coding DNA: TGTGCCACCAGCAGAGCTATCGGACAGACCTACGAGCAGTACTTC. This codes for CATSRAIGQTYEQYF.

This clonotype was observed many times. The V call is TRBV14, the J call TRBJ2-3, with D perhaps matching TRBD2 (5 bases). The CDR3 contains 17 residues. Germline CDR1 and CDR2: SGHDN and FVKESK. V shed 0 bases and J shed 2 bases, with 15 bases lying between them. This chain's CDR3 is CASSQESIARYTDTQYF. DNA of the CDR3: TGTGCCAGCAGCCAAGAATCAATAGCGCGATACACAGATACGCAGTATTTT.

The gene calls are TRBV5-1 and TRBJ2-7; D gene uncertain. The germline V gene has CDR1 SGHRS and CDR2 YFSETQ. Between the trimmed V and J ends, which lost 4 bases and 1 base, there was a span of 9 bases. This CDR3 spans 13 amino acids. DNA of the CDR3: TGCGCCAGCAGCAACCCGGGTTCCTACGAGCAGTACTTC. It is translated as CASSNPGSYEQYF.

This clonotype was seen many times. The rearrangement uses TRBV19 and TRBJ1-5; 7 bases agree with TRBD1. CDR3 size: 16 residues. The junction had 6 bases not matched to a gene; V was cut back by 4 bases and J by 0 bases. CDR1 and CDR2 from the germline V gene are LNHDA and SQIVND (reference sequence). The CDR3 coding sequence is TGTGCCAGTAGTACCGGGACAGTCCTTAGCAATCAGCCCCAGCATTTT. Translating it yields CASSTGTVLSNQPQHF.

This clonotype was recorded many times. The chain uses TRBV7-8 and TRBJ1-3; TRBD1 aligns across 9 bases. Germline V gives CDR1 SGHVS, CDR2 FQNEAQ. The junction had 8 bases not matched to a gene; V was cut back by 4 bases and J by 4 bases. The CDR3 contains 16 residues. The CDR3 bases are TGTGCCAGCAGCTACAATCCCGGGACAGGGGGAAACACCATATATTTT. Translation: CASSYNPGTGGNTIYF.

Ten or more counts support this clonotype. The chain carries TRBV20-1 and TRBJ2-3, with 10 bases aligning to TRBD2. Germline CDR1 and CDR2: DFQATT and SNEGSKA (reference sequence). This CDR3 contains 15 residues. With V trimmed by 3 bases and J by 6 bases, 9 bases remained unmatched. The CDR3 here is CSASLLSGRPDTQYF. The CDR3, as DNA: TGCAGTGCTAGCCTCCTTAGCGGGAGGCCCGATACGCAGTATTTT.

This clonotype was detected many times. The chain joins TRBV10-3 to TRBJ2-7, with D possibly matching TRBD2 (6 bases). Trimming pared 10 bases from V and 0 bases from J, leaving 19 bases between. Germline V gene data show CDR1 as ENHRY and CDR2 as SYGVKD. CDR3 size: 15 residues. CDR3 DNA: TGTGCCACAGGGACTGGGGCTGCCCACTCCTACGAGCAGTACTTC. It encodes CATGTGAAHSYEQYF.

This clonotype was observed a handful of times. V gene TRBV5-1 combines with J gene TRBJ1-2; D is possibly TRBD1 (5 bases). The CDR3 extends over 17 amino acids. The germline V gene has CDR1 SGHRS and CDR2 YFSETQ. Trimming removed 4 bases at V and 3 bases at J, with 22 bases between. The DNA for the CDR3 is TGCGCCAGCAGCGGCCTGTCTCAGGGCCCCTCGGACTATGGCTACACCTTC. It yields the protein CASSGLSQGPSDYGYTF.

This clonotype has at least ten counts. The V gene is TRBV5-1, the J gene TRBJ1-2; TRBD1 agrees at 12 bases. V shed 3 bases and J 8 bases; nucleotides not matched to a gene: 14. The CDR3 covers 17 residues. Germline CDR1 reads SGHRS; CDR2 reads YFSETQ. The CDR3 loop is CASSSSVRGTGGRGYTF. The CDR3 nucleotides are TGCGCCAGCAGCTCCTCAGTTAGGGGGACAGGGGGCCGAGGCTACACCTTC.

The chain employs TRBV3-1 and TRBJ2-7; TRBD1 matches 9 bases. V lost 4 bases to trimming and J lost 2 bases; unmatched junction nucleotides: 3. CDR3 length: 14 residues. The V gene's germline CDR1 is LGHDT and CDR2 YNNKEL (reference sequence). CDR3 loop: CASSRGQGTYEQYF. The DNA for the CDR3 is TGTGCCAGCAGCCGGGGACAGGGAACCTACGAGCAGTACTTC.

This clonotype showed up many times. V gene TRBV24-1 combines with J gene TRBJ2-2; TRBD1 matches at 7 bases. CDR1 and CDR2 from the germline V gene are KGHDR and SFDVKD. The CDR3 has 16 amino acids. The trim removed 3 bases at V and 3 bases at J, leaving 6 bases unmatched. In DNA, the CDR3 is TGTGCCACCAGTGATAACACAGGGGCGGACACCGGGGAGCTGTTTTTT. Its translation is CATSDNTGADTGELFF.

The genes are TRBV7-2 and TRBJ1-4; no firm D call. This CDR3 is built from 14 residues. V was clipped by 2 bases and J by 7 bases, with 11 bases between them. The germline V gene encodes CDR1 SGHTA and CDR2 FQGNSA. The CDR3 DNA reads TGTGCCAGCAGCTTACAGATACGAGGTGAAAAACTGTTTTTT. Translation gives CASSLQIRGEKLFF.

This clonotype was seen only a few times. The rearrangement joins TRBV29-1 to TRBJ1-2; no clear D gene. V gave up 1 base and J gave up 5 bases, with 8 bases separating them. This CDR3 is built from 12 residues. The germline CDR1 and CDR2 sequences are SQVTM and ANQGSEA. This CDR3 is CSVEGMGYGYTF. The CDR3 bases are TGCAGCGTTGAAGGTATGGGGTATGGCTACACCTTC.

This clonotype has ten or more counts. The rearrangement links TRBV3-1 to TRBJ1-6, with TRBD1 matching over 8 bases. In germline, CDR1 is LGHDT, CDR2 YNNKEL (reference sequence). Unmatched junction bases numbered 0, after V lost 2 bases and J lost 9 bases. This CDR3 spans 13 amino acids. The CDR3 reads CASSQTGGSPLHF. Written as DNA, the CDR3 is TGTGCCAGCAGCCAAACAGGGGGTTCACCCCTCCACTTT.

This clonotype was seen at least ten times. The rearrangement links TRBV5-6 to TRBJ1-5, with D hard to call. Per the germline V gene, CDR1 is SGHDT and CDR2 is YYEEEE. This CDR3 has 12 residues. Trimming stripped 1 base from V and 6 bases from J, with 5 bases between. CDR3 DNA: TGTGCCAGCAGCTTGAGGTCTCAGCCCCAGCATTTT. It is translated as CASSLRSQPQHF. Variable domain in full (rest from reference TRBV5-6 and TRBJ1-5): DAGVTQSPTHLIKTRGQQVTLRCSPKSGHDTVSWYQQALGQGPQFIFQYYEEEERQRGNFPDRFSGHQFPNYSSELNVNALLLGDSALYLCASSLRSQPQHFGDGTRLSIL.

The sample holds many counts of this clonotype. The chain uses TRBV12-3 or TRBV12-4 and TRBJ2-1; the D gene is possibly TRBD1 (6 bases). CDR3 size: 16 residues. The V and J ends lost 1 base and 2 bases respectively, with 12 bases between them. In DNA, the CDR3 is TGTGCCAGCAGTTTAGGCCGGACAGTCCCCTACAATGAGCAGTTCTTC. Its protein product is CASSLGRTVPYNEQFF.

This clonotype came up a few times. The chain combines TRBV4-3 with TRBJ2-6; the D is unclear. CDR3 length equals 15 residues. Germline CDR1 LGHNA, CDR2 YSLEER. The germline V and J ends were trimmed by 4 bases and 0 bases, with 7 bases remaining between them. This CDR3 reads CASSLDHSGANVLTF. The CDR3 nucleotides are TGCGCCAGCAGCCTAGATCACTCTGGGGCCAACGTCCTGACTTTC.

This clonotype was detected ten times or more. As DNA, the CDR3 is TGTGCCAGCAGAAATGCGGGGGATTGGGAGACCCAGTACTTC. Encoded protein: CASRNAGDWETQYF. The chain employs TRBV6-2 or TRBV6-3 and TRBJ2-5; 7 positions agree with TRBD2. Germline values: CDR1 MNHEY, CDR2 SVGEGT. The V segment lost 6 bases and the J segment 5 bases; nucleotides outside the gene matches: 9. The CDR3 is 14 amino acids.

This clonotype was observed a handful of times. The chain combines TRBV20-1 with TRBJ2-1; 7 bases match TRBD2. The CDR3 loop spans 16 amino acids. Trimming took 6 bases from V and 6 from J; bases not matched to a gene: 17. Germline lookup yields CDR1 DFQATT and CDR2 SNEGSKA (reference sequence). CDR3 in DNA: TGCAGTGCGGGAGGGCCGTCCTCGGGCGTAGTCAATGAGCAGTTCTTC. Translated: CSAGGPSSGVVNEQFF.

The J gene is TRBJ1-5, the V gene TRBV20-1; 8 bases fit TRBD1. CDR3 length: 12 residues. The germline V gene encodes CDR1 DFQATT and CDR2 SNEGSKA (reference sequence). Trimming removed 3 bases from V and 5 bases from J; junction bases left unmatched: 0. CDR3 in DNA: TGCAGTGCTAGGACAGGGGATCAGCCCCAGCATTTT. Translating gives CSARTGDQPQHF.

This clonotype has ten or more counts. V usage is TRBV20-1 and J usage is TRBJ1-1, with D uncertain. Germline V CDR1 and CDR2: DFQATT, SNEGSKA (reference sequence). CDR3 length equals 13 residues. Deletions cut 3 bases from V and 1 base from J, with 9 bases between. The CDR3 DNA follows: TGCAGTGCTAGGCGACCTACGAACACTGAAGCTTTCTTT. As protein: CSARRPTNTEAFF.

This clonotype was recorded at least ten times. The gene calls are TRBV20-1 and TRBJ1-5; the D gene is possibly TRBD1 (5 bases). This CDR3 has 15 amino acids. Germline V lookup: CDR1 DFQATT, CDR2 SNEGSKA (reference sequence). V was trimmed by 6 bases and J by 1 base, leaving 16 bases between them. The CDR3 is CSALQSWDSNQPQHF. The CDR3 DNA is TGCAGTGCCTTACAAAGCTGGGACAGCAATCAGCCCCAGCATTTT.

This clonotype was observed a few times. The CDR3 here is CASSPWVGRQETQYF. The CDR3 DNA follows: TGTGCCAGCAGCCCCTGGGTCGGGCGACAAGAGACCCAGTACTTC. The chain carries TRBV28 and TRBJ2-5; D uncertain. Trimming removed 6 bases from V and 2 bases from J, with 16 bases in between. CDR1 MDHEN and CDR2 SYDVKM come from the germline V gene. This CDR3 is 15 amino acids long.

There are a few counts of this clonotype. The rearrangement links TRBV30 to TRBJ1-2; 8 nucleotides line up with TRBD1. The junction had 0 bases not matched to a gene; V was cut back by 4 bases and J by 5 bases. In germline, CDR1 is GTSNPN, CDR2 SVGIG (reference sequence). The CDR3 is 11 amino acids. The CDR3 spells CAWNRGYGYTF. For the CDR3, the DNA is TGTGCCTGGAACAGGGGGTATGGCTACACCTTC.